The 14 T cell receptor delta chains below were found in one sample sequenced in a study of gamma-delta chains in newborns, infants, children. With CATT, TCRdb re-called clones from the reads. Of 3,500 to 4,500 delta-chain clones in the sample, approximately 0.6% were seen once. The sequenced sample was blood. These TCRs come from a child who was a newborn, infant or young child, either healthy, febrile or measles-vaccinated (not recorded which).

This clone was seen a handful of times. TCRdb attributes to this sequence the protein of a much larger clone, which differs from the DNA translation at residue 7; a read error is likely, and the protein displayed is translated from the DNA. This chain's CDR3 is CACDTGLWDTRQMFF. The CDR3 bases are TGTGCCTGTGACACGGGACTTTGGGACACCCGACAGATGTTTTTC. The V and J genes are TRDV2 and TRDJ3; no clear D. Trimming pared 1 base from V and 4 bases from J, leaving 7 bases between. Germline CDR1 GEAIGNYY, CDR2 EKD. CDR3 size: 15 residues.

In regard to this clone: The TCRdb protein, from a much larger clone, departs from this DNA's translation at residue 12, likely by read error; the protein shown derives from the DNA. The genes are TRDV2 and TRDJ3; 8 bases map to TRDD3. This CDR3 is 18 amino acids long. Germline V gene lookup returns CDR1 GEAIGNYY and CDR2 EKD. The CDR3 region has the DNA TGTGCCTGTGACTACTGGGGGTCGAGCTCCTGGGGCACCCGACAGATGTTTTTC. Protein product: CACDYWGSSSWGTRQMFF.

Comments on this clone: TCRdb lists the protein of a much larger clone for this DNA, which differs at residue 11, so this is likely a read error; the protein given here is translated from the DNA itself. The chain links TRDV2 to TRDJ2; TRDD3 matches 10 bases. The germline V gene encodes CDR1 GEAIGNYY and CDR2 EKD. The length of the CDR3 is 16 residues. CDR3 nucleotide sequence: TGTGCCTGTGACACCGTGGGGGATACTTTGGCAGCACAACTCTTCTTT. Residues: CACDTVGDTLAAQLFF.

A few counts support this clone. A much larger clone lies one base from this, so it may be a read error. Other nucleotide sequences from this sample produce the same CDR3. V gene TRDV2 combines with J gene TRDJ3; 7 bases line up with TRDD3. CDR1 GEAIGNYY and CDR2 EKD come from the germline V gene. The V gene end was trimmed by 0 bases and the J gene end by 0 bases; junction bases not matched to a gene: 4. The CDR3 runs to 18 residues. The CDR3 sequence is CACDTGGSHSWDTRQMFF. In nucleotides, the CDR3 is TGTGCCTGTGACACCGGGGGATCCCACTCCTGGGACACCCGACAGATGTTTTTC.

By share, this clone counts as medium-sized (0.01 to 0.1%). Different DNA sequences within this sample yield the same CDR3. The CDR3 region is CAFRRRGAGGYEAQLFF. DNA of the CDR3: TGTGCCTTTAGAAGGAGGGGTGCTGGGGGATACGAGGCACAACTCTTCTTT. V usage is TRDV3 and J usage is TRDJ2; TRDD3 aligns across 12 bases. The CDR3 has 17 amino acids. V shed 0 bases and J 8 bases; nucleotides not matched to a gene: 13. The germline V gene encodes CDR1 TVYSNPD and CDR2 GDNSRS (reference sequence).

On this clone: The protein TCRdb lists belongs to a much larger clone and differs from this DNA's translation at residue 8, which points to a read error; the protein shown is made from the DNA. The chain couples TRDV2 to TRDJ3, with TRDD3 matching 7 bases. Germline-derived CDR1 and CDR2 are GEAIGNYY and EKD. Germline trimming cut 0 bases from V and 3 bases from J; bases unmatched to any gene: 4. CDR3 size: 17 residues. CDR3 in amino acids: CACDTVGEYWDTRQMFF. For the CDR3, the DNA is TGTGCCTGTGACACCGTGGGGGAATACTGGGACACCCGACAGATGTTTTTC.

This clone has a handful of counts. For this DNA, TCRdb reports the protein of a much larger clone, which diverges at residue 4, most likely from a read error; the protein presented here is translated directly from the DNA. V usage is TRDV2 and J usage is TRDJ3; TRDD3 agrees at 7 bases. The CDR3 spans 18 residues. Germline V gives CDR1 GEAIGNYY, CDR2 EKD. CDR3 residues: CACNTWGLTSWDTRQMFF. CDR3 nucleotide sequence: TGTGCCTGTAACACCTGGGGGTTAACCTCCTGGGACACCCGACAGATGTTTTTC.

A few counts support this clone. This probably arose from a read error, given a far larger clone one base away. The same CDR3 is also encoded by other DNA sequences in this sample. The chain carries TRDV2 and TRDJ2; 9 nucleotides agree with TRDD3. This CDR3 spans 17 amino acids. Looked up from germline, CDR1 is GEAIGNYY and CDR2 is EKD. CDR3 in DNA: TGTGCCTGTGACACCAGGGGGATACCCTCTTTGACCGCACAACTCTTCTTT. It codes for CACDTRGIPSLTAQLFF.

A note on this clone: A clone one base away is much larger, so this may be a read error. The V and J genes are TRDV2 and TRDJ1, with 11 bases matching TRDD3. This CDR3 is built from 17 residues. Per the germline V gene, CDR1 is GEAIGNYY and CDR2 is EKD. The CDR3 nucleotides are TGTGCCTGTGGCACCGTACTGGGGGATAGGCGGACCGATAAACTCATCTTT. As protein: CACGTVLGDRRTDKLIF.

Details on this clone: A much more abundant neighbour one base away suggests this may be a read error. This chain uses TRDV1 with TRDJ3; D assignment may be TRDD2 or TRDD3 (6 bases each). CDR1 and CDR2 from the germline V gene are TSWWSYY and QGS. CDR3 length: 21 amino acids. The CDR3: CALGELPTPVASSWGTRQMFF. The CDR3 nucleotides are TGTGCTCTTGGGGAACTTCCTACTCCGGTCGCGAGCTCCTGGGGCACCCGACAGATGTTTTTC.

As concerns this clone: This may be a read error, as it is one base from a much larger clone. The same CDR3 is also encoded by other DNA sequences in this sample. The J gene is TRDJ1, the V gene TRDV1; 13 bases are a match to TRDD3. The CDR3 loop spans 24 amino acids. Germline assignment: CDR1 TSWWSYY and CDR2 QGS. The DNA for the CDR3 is TGTGCCCTTGGGGACCGACTCCTCTTCCTTACTGGGGGATACGCAGTGAGGGGGACCGATAAACTCATCTTT. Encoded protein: CALGDRLLFLTGGYAVRGTDKLIF.

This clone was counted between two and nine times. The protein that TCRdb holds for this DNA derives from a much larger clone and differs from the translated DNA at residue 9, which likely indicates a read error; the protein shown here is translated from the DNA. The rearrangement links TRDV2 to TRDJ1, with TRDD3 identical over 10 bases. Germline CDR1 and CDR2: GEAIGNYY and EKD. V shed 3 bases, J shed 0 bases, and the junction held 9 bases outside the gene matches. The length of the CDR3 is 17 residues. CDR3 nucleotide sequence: TGTGCCTGTGACCATGGGGGATACATAACGTACACCGATAAACTCATCTTT. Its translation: CACDHGGYITYTDKLIF.

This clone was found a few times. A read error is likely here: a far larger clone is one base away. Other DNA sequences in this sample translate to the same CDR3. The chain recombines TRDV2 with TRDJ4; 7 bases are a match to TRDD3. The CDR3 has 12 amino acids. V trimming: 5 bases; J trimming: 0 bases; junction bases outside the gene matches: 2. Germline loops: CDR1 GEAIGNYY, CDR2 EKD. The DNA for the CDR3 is TGTGCCTGTGGCGGATACGCCAGACCCCTGATCTTT. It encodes CACGGYARPLIF.

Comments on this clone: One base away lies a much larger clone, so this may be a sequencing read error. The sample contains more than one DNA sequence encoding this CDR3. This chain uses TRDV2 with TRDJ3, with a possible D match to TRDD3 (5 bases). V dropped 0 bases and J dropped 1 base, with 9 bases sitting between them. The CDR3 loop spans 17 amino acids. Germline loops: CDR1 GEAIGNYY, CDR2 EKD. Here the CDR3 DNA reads TGTGCCTGTGACACCGGGGGGCCTTCCTGGGACACCCGACAGATGTTTTTC. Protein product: CACDTGGPSWDTRQMFF.